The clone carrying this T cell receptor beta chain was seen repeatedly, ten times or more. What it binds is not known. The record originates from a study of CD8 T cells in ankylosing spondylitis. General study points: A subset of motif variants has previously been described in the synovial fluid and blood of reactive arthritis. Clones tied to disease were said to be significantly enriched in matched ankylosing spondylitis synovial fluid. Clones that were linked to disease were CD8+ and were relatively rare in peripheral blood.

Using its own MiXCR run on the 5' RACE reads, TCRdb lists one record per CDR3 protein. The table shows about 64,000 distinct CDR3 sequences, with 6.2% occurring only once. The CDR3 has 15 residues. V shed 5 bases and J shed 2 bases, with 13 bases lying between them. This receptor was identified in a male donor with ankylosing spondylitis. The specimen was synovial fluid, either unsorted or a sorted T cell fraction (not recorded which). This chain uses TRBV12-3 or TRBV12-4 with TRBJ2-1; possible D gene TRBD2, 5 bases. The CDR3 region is CASSPVALPYNEQFF. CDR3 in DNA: TGTGCCAGCAGTCCGGTAGCGCTCCCCTACAATGAGCAGTTCTTC.